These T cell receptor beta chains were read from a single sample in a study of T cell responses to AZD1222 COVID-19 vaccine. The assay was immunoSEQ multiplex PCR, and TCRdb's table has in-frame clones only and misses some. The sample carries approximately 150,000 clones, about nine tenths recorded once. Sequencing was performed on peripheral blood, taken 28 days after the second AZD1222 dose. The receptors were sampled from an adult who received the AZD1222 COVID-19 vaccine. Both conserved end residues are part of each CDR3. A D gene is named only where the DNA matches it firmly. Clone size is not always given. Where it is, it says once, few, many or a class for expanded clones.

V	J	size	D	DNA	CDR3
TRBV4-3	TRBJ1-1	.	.	TGCGCCAGCAGCCAGGCTACAGGGAACACTGAAGCTTTCTTT	CASSQATGNTEAFF
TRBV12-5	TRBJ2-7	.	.	TGTGCTAGTGGTTTCGGCTACGAGCAGTACTTC	CASGFGYEQYF
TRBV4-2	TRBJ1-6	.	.	TGTGCCAGCAGCCAAGGAGGCTGGGGAAATAATTCACCCCTCCACTTT	CASSQGGWGNNSPLHF
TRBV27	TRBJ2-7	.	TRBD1	TGTGCCAGCACGCCGACAGGGGGCAACTACGAGCAGTACTTC	CASTPTGGNYEQYF
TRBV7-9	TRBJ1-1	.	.	TGTGCCAGCTCGCAGGGGAACACTGAAGCTTTCTTT	CASSQGNTEAFF
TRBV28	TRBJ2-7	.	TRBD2	TGTGCCAGCCGCCTTAGCGGGCGAAACTACGAGCAGTACTTC	CASRLSGRNYEQYF
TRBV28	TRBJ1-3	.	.	TGTGCCAGCAGTTTATTCCCGCGGGCCCGTGGAAACACCATATATTTT	CASSLFPRARGNTIYF
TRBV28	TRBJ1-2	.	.	TGTGCCAGCAACTCCTACTATGGCTACACCTTC	CASNSYYGYTF
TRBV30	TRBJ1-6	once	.	TGTGCCTGGAGTAACTGGCAGGACATCTATAATTCACCCCTCCACTTT	CAWSNWQDIYNSPLHF
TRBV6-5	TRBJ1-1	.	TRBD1	TGTGCCAGCATGGGACAGGGGGGAACTGAAGCTTTCTTT	CASMGQGGTEAFF